The clone carrying this T cell receptor beta chain was found once. No antigen is known for it. Clones were sequenced by immunoSEQ multiplex PCR, and TCRdb holds only the in-frame ones, with some missing. Of 45,000 to 55,000 clones detected, 70% to 90% appear once; the ten largest clones hold more than 8.5%. At cycle 4 day 1, cycle 7 day 1, and baseline, blood was sampled. This sample stems from a study of OX40 agonist ivuxolimab in advanced cancers. Study-wide results and caveats: Relative to CD4+ cells, CD8+ T cells on average had more expanded clones.

The CDR3 is made up of 15 amino acids. The germline V gene encodes CDR1 MDHEN and CDR2 SYDVKM. V lost 5 bases, J lost 0 bases, and 13 bases lay in between. The starting material was CD4+ or CD8+ T cells sorted from blood, obtained in a trial of the OX40 agonist ivuxolimab. The V and J genes are TRBV28 and TRBJ1-1; a possible D gene is TRBD1 (5 bases). This sequence originates from an adult with an advanced solid tumor such as melanoma, head and neck, liver or kidney cancer. In DNA, the CDR3 is TGTGCCAGCAGTGCGCCGGGGGGGTTGAACACTGAAGCTTTCTTT. Protein product: CASSAPGGLNTEAFF.